A single sample gave rise to the 14 T cell receptor beta chains below, sequenced in a study of shared clonotypes between healthy human individuals. Sequenced by immunoSEQ multiplex PCR; TCRdb stores in-frame clones only, minus some. The data hold about a million clones, with roughly 80% observed a single time. The sequencing sample was made of memory CD4+ T cells sorted from blood. Subset in this sample: CD45RA-negative fraction. These receptors all come from a man aged 18 to 35 in good health.

The J gene is TRBJ2-7, the V gene TRBV11-2; 11 bases match TRBD1. J gave up 3 bases and V 1 base, and 8 bases lay outside the gene matches. Germline CDR1 reads SGHAT; CDR2 reads FQNNGV. CDR3 length: 17 residues. In DNA, the CDR3 is TGTGCCAGCAGCTTAGGTGGGACAGGGGGGGTCCTCTACGAGCAGTACTTC. Its protein is CASSLGGTGGVLYEQYF. Using reference TRBV11-2 and TRBJ2-7 for the parts outside the CDR3, the full variable domain is EAGVAQSPRYKIIEKRQSVAFWCNPISGHATLYWYQQILGQGPKLLIQFQNNGVVDDSQLPKDRFSAERLKGVDSTLKIQPAKLEDSAVYLCASSLGGTGGVLYEQYFGPGTRLTVT.

This clone was counted once. V is TRBV11-2 and J is TRBJ2-7; D possibly corresponds to TRBD1 (6 bases). The germline gives CDR1 SGHAT, CDR2 FQNNGV. The length of the CDR3 is 15 residues. The V end lost 4 bases, the J end lost 2 bases, and 15 bases lay between the germline ends. The CDR3 DNA follows: TGTGCCAGCAGCTCAAATCCGGGACACGCCTACGAGCAGTACTTC. Protein sequence: CASSSNPGHAYEQYF. Full variable domain (outside the CDR3, taken from reference TRBV11-2 and TRBJ2-7): EAGVAQSPRYKIIEKRQSVAFWCNPISGHATLYWYQQILGQGPKLLIQFQNNGVVDDSQLPKDRFSAERLKGVDSTLKIQPAKLEDSAVYLCASSSNPGHAYEQYFGPGTRLTVT.

This clone has a single count. The chain joins TRBV6-1 to TRBJ2-2; 12 positions agree with TRBD2. Germline V gene sequence: CDR1 MNHNS, CDR2 SASEGT. CDR3 size: 18 residues. The J segment lost 8 bases and the V segment lost 1 base, leaving 11 bases of the junction unmatched. The CDR3 nucleotides are TGTGCCAGCAGTGAAGTACTACCGGGACTAGCGGGTTCGGGGGAGCTGTTTTTT. Protein product: CASSEVLPGLAGSGELFF.

The genes are TRBV21-1 and TRBJ1-4. TRBV21-1 represents a pseudogene. This CDR3 comprises 15 residues. The CDR3 protein is CASSKGGDANEKLFF. DNA of the CDR3: TGTGCCAGCAGCAAAGGCGGGGACGCTAATGAAAAACTGTTTTTT.

The rearrangement links TRBV10-3 to TRBJ2-2; D gene ambiguous. The CDR3 is made up of 13 amino acids. V was pared by 8 bases and J by 0 bases, with 7 bases between. Germline V gene lookup returns CDR1 ENHRY and CDR2 SYGVKD. DNA of the CDR3: TGTGCCATCCGGTTTGCGAACACCGGGGAGCTGTTTTTT. Translating it yields CAIRFANTGELFF.

The genes are TRBV5-1 and TRBJ2-2; D may be TRBD1 (5 bases). The V gene lost 0 bases and the J gene lost 3 bases, with 6 bases spanning the gap. The CDR3 runs to 14 residues. Germline assignment: CDR1 SGHRS and CDR2 YFSETQ. CDR3 DNA sequence: TGCGCCAGCAGCTTGGAACAGGACACCGGGGAGCTGTTTTTT. Encoded protein: CASSLEQDTGELFF.

The chain employs TRBV6-5 and TRBJ2-1; possible D gene TRBD2, 5 bases. This CDR3 comprises 15 residues. From germline, CDR1 is MNHEY and CDR2 SVGAGI. V was clipped by 0 bases and J by 4 bases, with 10 bases between them. The CDR3 region has the DNA TGTGCCAGCAGTTACTCTAGGACTTATTACAATGAGCAGTTCTTC. Protein product: CASSYSRTYYNEQFF.

The V gene is TRBV28, the J gene TRBJ2-7; D not certain. The CDR3 length is 14 residues. CDR1 MDHEN and CDR2 SYDVKM come from the germline V gene. Deletions cut 7 bases from V and 6 bases from J, with 19 bases between. The CDR3 protein is CASTLGSYSREQYF. DNA for the CDR3: TGTGCCAGCACCCTGGGATCCTATTCCCGCGAGCAGTACTTC.

This clone was counted between two and nine times. CDR3 loop: CAISPSGLGNTIYF. CDR3 nucleotide sequence: TGTGCCATCAGTCCTTCGGGACTCGGAAACACCATATATTTT. This chain connects TRBV10-3 to TRBJ1-3; a possible D gene is TRBD1 (5 bases). CDR3 length: 14 amino acids. The germline gives CDR1 ENHRY, CDR2 SYGVKD. The V and J ends lost 5 bases and 4 bases respectively, with 12 bases between them.

The V gene is TRBV5-1, the J gene TRBJ2-7; D not certain. Between the trimmed V and J ends, which lost 7 bases and 1 base, there was a span of 15 bases. The length of the CDR3 is 14 residues. Germline values: CDR1 SGHRS, CDR2 YFSETQ. The CDR3 reads CASSPAAESYEQYF. CDR3 DNA: TGCGCCAGCTCGCCGGCCGCGGAATCCTACGAGCAGTACTTC. Based on the CDR3 plus reference TRBV5-1 and TRBJ2-7, the full variable domain is KAGVTQTPRYLIKTRGQQVTLSCSPISGHRSVSWYQQTPGQGLQFLFEYFSETQRNKGNFPGRFSGRQFSNSRSEMNVSTLELGDSALYLCASSPAAESYEQYFGPGTRLTVT.

This chain uses TRBV4-1 with TRBJ2-7; D perhaps matches TRBD1 (6 bases). V was cut by 0 bases and J by 7 bases, with 16 bases left in between. Germline CDR1 and CDR2: MGHRA and YSYEKL. The CDR3 runs to 15 residues. CDR3 region: CASSQDRTVAGEQYF. Written as DNA, the CDR3 is TGCGCCAGCAGCCAAGATCGGACAGTAGCCGGGGAGCAGTACTTC.

As regards this clone: Given a much more abundant clone one base away, this may be a read error. The rearrangement uses TRBV10-1 and TRBJ1-1; no firm D call. The CDR3 is 10 residues long. Deletions cut 6 bases from V and 4 bases from J, with 3 bases between. Germline V gene sequence: CDR1 WNHNN, CDR2 SYGVQD (reference sequence). The chain's CDR3 is CASRGTEAFF. In DNA form, the CDR3 reads TGCGCCAGCAGGGGCACTGAAGCTTTCTTT.

The chain employs TRBV10-3 and TRBJ2-3, with D perhaps TRBD1 or TRBD2 (5 bases each). This CDR3 has 15 residues. The V gene's germline CDR1 is ENHRY and CDR2 SYGVKD. V lost 6 bases and J 0 bases, leaving 13 bases between the germline ends. Here the CDR3 reads CAISDRGTSTDTQYF. The CDR3 bases are TGTGCCATCAGCGACCGGGGCACTAGCACAGATACGCAGTATTTT.

V usage is TRBV5-1 and J usage is TRBJ2-2; 10 bases align to TRBD1. V was clipped by 3 bases and J by 4 bases; unmatched bases: 3. This CDR3 has 15 residues. CDR1 and CDR2 (germline): SGHRS, YFSETQ. The CDR3 sequence: CASSSGQGSTGELFF. The CDR3 nucleotides are TGCGCCAGCAGCTCGGGACAGGGGAGCACCGGGGAGCTGTTTTTT.